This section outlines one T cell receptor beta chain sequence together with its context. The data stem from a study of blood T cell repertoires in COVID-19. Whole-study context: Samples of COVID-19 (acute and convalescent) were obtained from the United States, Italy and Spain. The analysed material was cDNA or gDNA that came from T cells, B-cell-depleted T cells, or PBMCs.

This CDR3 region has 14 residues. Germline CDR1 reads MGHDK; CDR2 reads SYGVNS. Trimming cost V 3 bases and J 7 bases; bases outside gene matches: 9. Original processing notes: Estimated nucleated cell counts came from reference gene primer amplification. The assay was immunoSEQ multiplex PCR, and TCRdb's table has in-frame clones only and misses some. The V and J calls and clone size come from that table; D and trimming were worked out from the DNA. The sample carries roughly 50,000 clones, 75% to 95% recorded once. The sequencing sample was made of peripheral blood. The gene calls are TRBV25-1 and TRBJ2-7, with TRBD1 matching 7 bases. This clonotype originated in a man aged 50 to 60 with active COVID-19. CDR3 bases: TGTGCCAGCAGTGAGGCAGGGGGAACTACTGAGCAGTACTTC. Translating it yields CASSEAGGTTEQYF.